The rows below give T cell receptor beta chains drawn from one sample of a study of neurological immune-mediated disorders. TCRdb fed the 5' RACE reads into MiXCR, producing one record per CDR3 protein. The table has roughly 45,000 distinct CDR3 sequences, 13% seen once; the top ten hold roughly 10%. The sample was PBMCs. The origin of the receptors is a man aged 25-45 years in good health. Each CDR3 is given with its conserved first and last residue. D genes are given only for firm matches. Some rows have no size entry. The others give once, few or many, or a class for an expanded clone.

16,TRBJ2-7,few,TRBV27,NA,TGTGCCAGCAGACCTTTTCGGGGCCTTGAGTTCTACGAGCAGTACTTC,CASRPFRGLEFYEQYF
17,TRBJ2-3,many,TRBV15,TRBD2,TGTGCCACCAGCAGAGATTTTACTAGCGGGAAAACAGATACGCAGTATTTT,CATSRDFTSGKTDTQYF
14,TRBJ2-1,many,TRBV5-1,NA,TGCGCCAGCAGCATACGGACAGCCCGCAATGAGCAGTTCTTC,CASSIRTARNEQFF
17,TRBJ2-2,many,TRBV5-1,NA,TGCGCCAGCAGCTTGTCGGACTCATTTATGAACACCGGGGAGCTGTTTTTT,CASSLSDSFMNTGELFF
15,TRBJ1-3,many,TRBV7-9,TRBD1,TGTGCCAGCAGCCCGTGGACAGGCTCTGGAAACACCATATATTTT,CASSPWTGSGNTIYF
13,TRBJ2-7,few,TRBV29-1,NA,TGCAGCGTCCTCCCTGAGCTCTCCTACGAGCAGTACTTC,CSVLPELSYEQYF
15,TRBJ2-5,many,TRBV6-1,NA,TGTGCCAGCAGTGAAACGGGGGGCCTCCAAGAGACCCAGTACTTC,CASSETGGLQETQYF
14,TRBJ2-7,many,TRBV29-1,TRBD1,TGCAGCGTTGGATGGGTGGACAGGGCCTACGAGCAGTACTTC,CSVGWVDRAYEQYF
15,TRBJ2-5,NA,TRBV5-1,NA,TGCGCCAGTAGCCTCGGACATGGGAACCTAGAGACCCAGTACTTC,CASSLGHGNLETQYF
16,TRBJ1-3,many,TRBV15,NA,TGTGCCACCAGCAGAGATAGCCCAAGCTCTGGAAACACCATATATTTT,CATSRDSPSSGNTIYF
16,TRBJ2-3,many,TRBV5-1,NA,TGCGCCAGCAGCGCCCACCCGGGCTTTGGGACAGATACGCAGTATTTT,CASSAHPGFGTDTQYF
15,TRBJ2-7,many,TRBV5-1,NA,TGCGCCAGCAGCTTAACAGGGTTAAGCTCCTACGAGCAGTACTTC,CASSLTGLSSYEQYF
13,TRBJ2-1,many,TRBV14,NA,TGTGCCAGCAGCCAAGTCCCCGGCTACCAGCAGTTCTTC,CASSQVPGYQQFF
14,TRBJ2-2,many,TRBV10-3,TRBD2,TGTGCCATCGGAGCGGGAGTCGGTACCGGGGAGCTGTTTTTT,CAIGAGVGTGELFF
19,TRBJ2-3,many,TRBV4-2,TRBD2,TGTGCCAGCAGCACGAGGACTAGCGGGAGTGCTTCCGGCACAGATACGCAGTATTTT,CASSTRTSGSASGTDTQYF
13,TRBJ2-7,NA,TRBV25-1,NA,TGTGCCAGCACGGGCGTCGGCTTCTACGAGCAGTACTTC,CASTGVGFYEQYF
13,TRBJ2-5,medium-sized,TRBV10-3,NA,TGTGCCATCAGTGAGTCGGAGTGGGAGACCCAGTACTTC,CAISESEWETQYF
13,TRBJ2-3,NA,TRBV3-1,NA,TGTGCCAGCAGCCAAGCTGGCACAGATACGCATTATTTT,CASSQAGTDTHYF
13,TRBJ2-7,many,TRBV28,TRBD1,TGTGCCAGCTGGAACAGGGGGTTTAACGAGCAGTACTTC,CASWNRGFNEQYF
16,TRBJ2-1,few,TRBV5-5,TRBD1,TGTGCCAGCAGCTGGGGACAGGGGGCTACTTACAATGAGCAGTTCTTC,CASSWGQGATYNEQFF
15,TRBJ2-7,many,TRBV5-6,NA,TGTGCCAGCAGCTTGGACCCTGCAGTCTACTACGAGCAGTACTTC,CASSLDPAVYYEQYF
17,TRBJ2-7,many,TRBV27,NA,TGTGCCAGCAGTTTAACCCCTGCGGCAGATCTTTCCTACGAGCAGTACTTC,CASSLTPAADLSYEQYF
13,TRBJ2-7,many,TRBV6-1,NA,TGTGCCAGCGCTACCCGGGTCCTTTACGAGCAGTACTTC,CASATRVLYEQYF
15,TRBJ2-3,many,TRBV18,TRBD1,TGTGCCAGCTCACCGTGGACAGGGGGCACAGATACGCAGTATTTT,CASSPWTGGTDTQYF
13,TRBJ1-1,many,TRBV27,NA,TGTGCCAGCAGTTTTTACGAGAACACTGAAGCTTTCTTT,CASSFYENTEAFF
16,TRBJ2-5,many,TRBV3-1,TRBD2,TGTGCCAGCAGCCGACCTCTAGCGGCCCCTGGAAAGACCCAGTACTTC,CASSRPLAAPGKTQYF
17,TRBJ2-3,many,TRBV10-3,NA,TGTGCCATCAGTGATGGAAGGAAACAGGAGGGCACAGATACGCAGTATTTT,CAISDGRKQEGTDTQYF
15,TRBJ1-2,many,TRBV18,NA,TGTGCCAGCTCACCGAACGCAGGGCAGTGGCACGGCTACACCTTC,CASSPNAGQWHGYTF
14,TRBJ2-3,many,TRBV10-2,TRBD2,TGCGCCAGCAGAGCGGGACTTAACACAGATACGCAGTATTTT,CASRAGLNTDTQYF
14,TRBJ2-3,NA,TRBV12-3/TRBV12-4,TRBD2,TGTGCCAGCACAGTAACTAGCGGCACAGATACGCAGTATTTT,CASTVTSGTDTQYF
14,TRBJ2-1,NA,TRBV10-3,TRBD2,TGTGCCATCAGCAGGGGACTAGCGTTGGATGAGCAGTTCTTC,CAISRGLALDEQFF